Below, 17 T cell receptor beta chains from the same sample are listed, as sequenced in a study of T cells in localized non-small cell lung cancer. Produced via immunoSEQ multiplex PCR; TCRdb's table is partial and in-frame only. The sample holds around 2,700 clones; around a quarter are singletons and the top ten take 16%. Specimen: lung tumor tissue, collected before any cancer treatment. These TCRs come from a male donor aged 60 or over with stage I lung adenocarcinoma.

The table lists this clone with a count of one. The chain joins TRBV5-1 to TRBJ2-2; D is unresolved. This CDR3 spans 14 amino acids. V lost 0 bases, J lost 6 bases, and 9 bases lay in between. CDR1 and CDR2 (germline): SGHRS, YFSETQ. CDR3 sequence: CASSLEFVAGELFF. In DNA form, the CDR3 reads TGCGCCAGCAGCTTGGAGTTTGTGGCCGGGGAGCTGTTTTTT. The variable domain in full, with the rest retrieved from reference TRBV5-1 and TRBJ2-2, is KAGVTQTPRYLIKTRGQQVTLSCSPISGHRSVSWYQQTPGQGLQFLFEYFSETQRNKGNFPGRFSGRQFSNSRSEMNVSTLELGDSALYLCASSLEFVAGELFFGEGSRLTVL.

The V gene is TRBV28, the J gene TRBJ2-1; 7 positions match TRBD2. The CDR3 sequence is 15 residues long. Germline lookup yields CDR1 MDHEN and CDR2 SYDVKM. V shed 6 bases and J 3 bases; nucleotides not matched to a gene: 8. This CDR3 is CASRPGGEDYNEQFF. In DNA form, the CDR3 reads TGTGCCAGCAGGCCTGGGGGGGAAGACTACAATGAGCAGTTCTTC. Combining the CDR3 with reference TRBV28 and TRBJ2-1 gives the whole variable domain DVKVTQSSRYLVKRTGEKVFLECVQDMDHENMFWYRQDPGLGLRLIYFSYDVKMKEKGDIPEGYSVSREKKERFSLILESASTNQTSMYLCASRPGGEDYNEQFFGPGTRLTVL.

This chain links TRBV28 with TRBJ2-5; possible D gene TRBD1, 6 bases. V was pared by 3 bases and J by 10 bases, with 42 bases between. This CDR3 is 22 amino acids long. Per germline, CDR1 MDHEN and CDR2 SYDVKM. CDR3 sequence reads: CASSFPRPGSLATGLSGKGQYF. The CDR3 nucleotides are TGTGCCAGCAGTTTTCCTCGGCCCGGGTCTCTTGCCACAGGGTTATCGGGGAAAGGCCAGTACTTC.

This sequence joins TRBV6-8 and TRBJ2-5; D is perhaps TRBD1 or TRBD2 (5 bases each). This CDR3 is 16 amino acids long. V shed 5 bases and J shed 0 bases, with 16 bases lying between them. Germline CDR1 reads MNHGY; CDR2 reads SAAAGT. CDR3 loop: CASSGDRDPYQETQYF. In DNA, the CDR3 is TGTGCCAGCAGTGGCGACCGGGACCCTTACCAAGAGACCCAGTACTTC.

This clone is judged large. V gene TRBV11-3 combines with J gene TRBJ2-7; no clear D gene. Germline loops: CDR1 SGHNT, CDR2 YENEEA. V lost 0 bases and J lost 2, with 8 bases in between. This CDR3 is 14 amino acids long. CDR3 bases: TGTGCCAGCAGCTTAGACAGGTCACCCTACGAGCAGTACTTC. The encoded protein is CASSLDRSPYEQYF.

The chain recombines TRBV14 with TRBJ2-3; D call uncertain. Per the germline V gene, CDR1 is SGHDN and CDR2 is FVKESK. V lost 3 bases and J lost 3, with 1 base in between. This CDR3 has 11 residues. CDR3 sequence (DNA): TGTGCCAGCAGCCATACAGATACGCAGTATTTT. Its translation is CASSHTDTQYF. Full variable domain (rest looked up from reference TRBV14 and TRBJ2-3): EAGVTQFPSHSVIEKGQTVTLRCDPISGHDNLYWYRRVMGKEIKFLLHFVKESKQDESGMPNNRFLAERTGGTYSTLKVQPAELEDSGVYFCASSHTDTQYFGPGTRLTVL.

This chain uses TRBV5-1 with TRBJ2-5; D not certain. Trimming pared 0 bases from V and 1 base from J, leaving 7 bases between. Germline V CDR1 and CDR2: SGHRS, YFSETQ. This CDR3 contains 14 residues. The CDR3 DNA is TGCGCCAGCAGCTTGGAGGGCAGCCAAGAGACCCAGTACTTC. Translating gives CASSLEGSQETQYF. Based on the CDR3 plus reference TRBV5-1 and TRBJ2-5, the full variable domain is KAGVTQTPRYLIKTRGQQVTLSCSPISGHRSVSWYQQTPGQGLQFLFEYFSETQRNKGNFPGRFSGRQFSNSRSEMNVSTLELGDSALYLCASSLEGSQETQYFGPGTRLLVL.

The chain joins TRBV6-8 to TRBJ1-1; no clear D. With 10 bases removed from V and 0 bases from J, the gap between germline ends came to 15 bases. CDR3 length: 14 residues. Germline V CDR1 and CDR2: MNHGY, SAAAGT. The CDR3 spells CATTPSRMNTEAFF. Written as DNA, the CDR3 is TGTGCCACTACGCCCAGCCGAATGAACACTGAAGCTTTCTTT.

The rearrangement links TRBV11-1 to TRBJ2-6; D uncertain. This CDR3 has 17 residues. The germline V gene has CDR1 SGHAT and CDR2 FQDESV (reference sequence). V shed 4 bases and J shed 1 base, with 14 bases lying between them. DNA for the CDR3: TGTGCCAGCAGCTCACGAAATCCAGTATCTGGGGCCAACGTCCTGACTTTC. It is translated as CASSSRNPVSGANVLTF.

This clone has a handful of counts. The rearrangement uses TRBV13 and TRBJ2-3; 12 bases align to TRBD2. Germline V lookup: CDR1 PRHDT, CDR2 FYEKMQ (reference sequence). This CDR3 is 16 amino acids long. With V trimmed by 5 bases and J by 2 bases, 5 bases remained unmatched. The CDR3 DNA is TGTGCCAGCAGCGCGACTAGCGGGGGCCCCACAGATACGCAGTATTTT. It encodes CASSATSGGPTDTQYF.

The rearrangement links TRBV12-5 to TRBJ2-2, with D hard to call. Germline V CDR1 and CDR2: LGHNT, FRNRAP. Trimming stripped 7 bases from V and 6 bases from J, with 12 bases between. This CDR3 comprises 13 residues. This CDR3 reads CASAQWAPGELFF. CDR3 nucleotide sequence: TGTGCTAGTGCCCAGTGGGCGCCCGGGGAGCTGTTTTTT. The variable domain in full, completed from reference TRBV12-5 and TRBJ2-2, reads DARVTQTPRHKVTEMGQEVTMRCQPILGHNTVFWYRQTMMQGLELLAYFRNRAPLDDSGMPKDRFSAEMPDATLATLKIQPSEPRDSAVYFCASAQWAPGELFFGEGSRLTVL.

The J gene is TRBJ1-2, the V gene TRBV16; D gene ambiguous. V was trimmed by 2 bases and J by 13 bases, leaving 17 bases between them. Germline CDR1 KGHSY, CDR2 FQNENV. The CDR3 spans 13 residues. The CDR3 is CASSQQRETDLTF. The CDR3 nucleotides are TGTGCCAGCAGCCAACAGCGGGAGACCGACCTCACCTTC.

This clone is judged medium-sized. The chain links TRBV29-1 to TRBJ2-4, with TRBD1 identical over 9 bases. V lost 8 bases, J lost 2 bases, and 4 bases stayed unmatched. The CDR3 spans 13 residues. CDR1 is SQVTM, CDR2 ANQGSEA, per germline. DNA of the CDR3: TGCAGCTTCGGGACAGGGACCAAAAACATTCAGTACTTC. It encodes CSFGTGTKNIQYF.

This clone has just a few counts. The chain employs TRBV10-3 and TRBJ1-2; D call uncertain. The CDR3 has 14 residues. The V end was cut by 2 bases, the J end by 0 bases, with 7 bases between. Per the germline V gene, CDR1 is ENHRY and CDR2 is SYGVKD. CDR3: CAISEGYPNYGYTF. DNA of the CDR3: TGTGCCATCAGTGAGGGCTACCCTAACTATGGCTACACCTTC.

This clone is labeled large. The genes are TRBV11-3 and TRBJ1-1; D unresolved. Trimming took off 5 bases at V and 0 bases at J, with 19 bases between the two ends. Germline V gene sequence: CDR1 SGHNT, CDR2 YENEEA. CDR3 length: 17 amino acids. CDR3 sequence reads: CASSPRVGKAMNTEAFF. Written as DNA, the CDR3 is TGTGCCAGCAGCCCCCGTGTGGGCAAGGCCATGAACACTGAAGCTTTCTTT.

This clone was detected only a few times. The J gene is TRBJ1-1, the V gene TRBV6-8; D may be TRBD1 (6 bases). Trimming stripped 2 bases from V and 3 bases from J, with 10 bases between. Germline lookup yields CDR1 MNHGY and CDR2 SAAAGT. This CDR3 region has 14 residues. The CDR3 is CASSYARGYTEAFF. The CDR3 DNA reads TGTGCCAGCAGTTACGCCAGGGGATACACTGAAGCTTTCTTT.

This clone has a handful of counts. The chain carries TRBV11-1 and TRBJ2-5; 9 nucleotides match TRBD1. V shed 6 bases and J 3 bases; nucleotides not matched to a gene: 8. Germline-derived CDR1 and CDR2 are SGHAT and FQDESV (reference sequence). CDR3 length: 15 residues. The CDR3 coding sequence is TGTGCCAGCAGACACCGGACAGGGGCCAAAGAGACCCAGTACTTC. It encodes CASRHRTGAKETQYF.